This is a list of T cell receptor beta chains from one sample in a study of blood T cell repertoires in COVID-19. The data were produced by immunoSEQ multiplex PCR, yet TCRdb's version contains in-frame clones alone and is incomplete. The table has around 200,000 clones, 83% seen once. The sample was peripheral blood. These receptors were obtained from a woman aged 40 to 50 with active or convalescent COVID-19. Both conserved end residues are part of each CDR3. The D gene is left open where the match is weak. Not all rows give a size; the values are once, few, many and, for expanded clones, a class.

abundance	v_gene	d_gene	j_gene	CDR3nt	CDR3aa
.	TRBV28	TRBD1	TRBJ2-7	TGTGCCAGCAGCGAAGGGGGCGGTGCCTACGAGCAGTACTTC	CASSEGGGAYEQYF
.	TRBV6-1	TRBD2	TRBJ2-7	TGTGCCAGCAGTGAATGGGCTAGCGGGAGGGCCAAGCCCTACGAGCAGTACTTC	CASSEWASGRAKPYEQYF
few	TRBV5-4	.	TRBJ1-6	TGTGCCAGCAGCTTGCAGGGCTCACCCCTCCACTTT	CASSLQGSPLHF
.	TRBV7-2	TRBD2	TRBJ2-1	TGTGCCAGCAGCTTAGCCAGCGGGGGACACAATGAGCAGTTCTTC	CASSLASGGHNEQFF
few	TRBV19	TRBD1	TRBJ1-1	TGTGCCAGTAGTAAGGACCGACAGGGTCGCGCCGGATTGGCTTTCTTT	CASSKDRQGRAGLAFF
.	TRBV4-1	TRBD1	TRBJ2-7	TGCGCCAGCAGCCAGATTGGGACAGTTTCCTACGAGCAGTACTTC	CASSQIGTVSYEQYF
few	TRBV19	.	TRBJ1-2	TGTGCCAGTAGTATCCCAGGGCCGAACTATGGCTACACCTTC	CASSIPGPNYGYTF
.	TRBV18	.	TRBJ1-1	TGTGCCAGCTCACCACCTTCGGGGGACACTGAAGCTTTCTTT	CASSPPSGDTEAFF
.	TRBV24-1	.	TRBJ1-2	TGTGCCACCAGTGGGGGCAGGAACTATGGCTACACCTTC	CATSGGRNYGYTF
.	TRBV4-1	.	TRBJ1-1	TGCGCCAGCAGCCTCCGCCCGGAGGGCGGCACTGAAGCTTTCTTT	CASSLRPEGGTEAFF
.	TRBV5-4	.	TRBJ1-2	TGTGCCAGCAGCCTAGATTTCTATGGCTACACCTTC	CASSLDFYGYTF
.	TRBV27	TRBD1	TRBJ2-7	TGTGCCAGCATCAATCCAAGATTCCAGGGGGAATACGAGCAGTACTTC	CASINPRFQGEYEQYF
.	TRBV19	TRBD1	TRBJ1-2	TGTGCCAGTAGTGGGGGACAGGCTGGTGGCTACACCTTC	CASSGGQAGGYTF
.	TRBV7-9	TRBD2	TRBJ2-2	TGTGCCAGCAGCTTCGGCGGGGGGGCAAACACCGGGGAGCTGTTTTTT	CASSFGGGANTGELFF
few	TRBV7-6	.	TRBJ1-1	TGTGCCAGCAGCTCTACAGCAGACCGTGAAGCTTTCTTT	CASSSTADREAFF
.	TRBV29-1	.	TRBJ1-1	TGCAGCGTTGAACCGACCCCGGGGGTCAACACTGAAGCTTTCTTT	CSVEPTPGVNTEAFF
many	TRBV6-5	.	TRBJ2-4	TGTGCCAGCCTGTCCCTAAAAAACATTCAGTACTTC	CASLSLKNIQYF
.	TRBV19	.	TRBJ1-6	TGTGCCAGTAGTACCCAAACAGGGAATTCACCCCTCCACTTT	CASSTQTGNSPLHF
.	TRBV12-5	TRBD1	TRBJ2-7	TGTGCTAGTGGGACAGGGTGGGACGAGCAGTACTTC	CASGTGWDEQYF
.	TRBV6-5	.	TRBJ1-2	TGTGCCAGCAGTTACCAGGCAGGGGCCCATTATGGCTACACCTTC	CASSYQAGAHYGYTF
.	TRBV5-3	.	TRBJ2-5	TGTGCCAATCCCCCCGGAGGGGACTACCAAGAGACCCAGTACTTC	CANPPGGDYQETQYF
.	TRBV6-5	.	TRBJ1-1	TGTGCCAGCAGCCCCCGGCAGGGGACGTTAGCTTTCTTT	CASSPRQGTLAFF
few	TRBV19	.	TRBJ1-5	TGTGCCAGTAGTATCTTTGGTCGGGGGTTCAATCAGCCCCAGCATTTT	CASSIFGRGFNQPQHF
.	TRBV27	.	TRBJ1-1	TGTGCCAGCAGTCCCCGCCCCGGGGGTAACACTGAAGCTTTCTTT	CASSPRPGGNTEAFF
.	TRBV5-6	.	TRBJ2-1	TGTGCCAGCAGCGTTGGGACTTACTACAATGAGCAGTTCTTC	CASSVGTYYNEQFF
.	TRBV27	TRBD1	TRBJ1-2	TGTGCCAGCAGTCTCCGGGACAGGGGAGGCGGCTACACCTTC	CASSLRDRGGGYTF
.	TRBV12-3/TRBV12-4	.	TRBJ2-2	TGTGCCAGCAGGCTCAGGGGCACCGGGGAGCTGTTTTTT	CASRLRGTGELFF
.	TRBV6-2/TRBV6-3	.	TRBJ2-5	TGTGCCAGCAGTCGACAGCAAAGGTCGGAGACCCAGTACTTC	CASSRQQRSETQYF
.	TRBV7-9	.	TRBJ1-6	TGTGCCGAGGGAGGTCAGGGCCATAATTCACCCCTCCACTTT	CAEGGQGHNSPLHF
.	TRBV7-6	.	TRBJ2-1	TGTGCCATAAGGGACATATCTAATGAGCAGTTCTTC	CAIRDISNEQFF
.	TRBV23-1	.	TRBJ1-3	TGCGCCAGCAGTCGCAAACAGGACATCTCTGGAAACACCATATATTTT	CASSRKQDISGNTIYF
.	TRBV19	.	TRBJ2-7	TGTGCCAGTAGTAACGGCCAGGGTGCCTACGAGCAGTACTTC	CASSNGQGAYEQYF
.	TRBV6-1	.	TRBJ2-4	TGTGCCAGCAGTGTGGGGATGGGGAGCAGGGGAAACATTCAGTACTTC	CASSVGMGSRGNIQYF
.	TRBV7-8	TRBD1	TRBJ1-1	TGTGCCAGCAGCCTACTGGGACAGGGAGACACTGAAGCTTTCTTT	CASSLLGQGDTEAFF
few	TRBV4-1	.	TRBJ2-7	TGCGCCAGCAGCCTTTCCCGACAGGCTTACTACGAGCAGTACTTC	CASSLSRQAYYEQYF
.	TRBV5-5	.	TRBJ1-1	TGTGCCAGCAGCTTGCGGGTCCTGGGGAACACTGAAGCTTTCTTT	CASSLRVLGNTEAFF
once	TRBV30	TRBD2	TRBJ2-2	TGTGCCTGGAGGCGGGGGGACGGACTGACCGGGGAGCTGTTTTTT	CAWRRGDGLTGELFF
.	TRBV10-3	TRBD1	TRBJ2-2	TGTGCCATCAGTGAACAGGGGGCTGTCGGGGAGCTGTTTTTT	CAISEQGAVGELFF
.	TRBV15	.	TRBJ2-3	TGTGCCACCAGCACCGGATTGAAGCGGGGCACAGATACGCAGTATTTT	CATSTGLKRGTDTQYF
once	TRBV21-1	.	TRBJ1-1	TGTGCCAGCAGCACACAGGGGGACACTGAAGCTTTCTTT	CASSTQGDTEAFF
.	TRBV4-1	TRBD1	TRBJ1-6	TGCGCCAGCAGCCGTGACCGGGACAGGGTATCTAATTCACCCCTCCACTTT	CASSRDRDRVSNSPLHF
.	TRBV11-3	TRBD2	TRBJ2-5	TGTGCCAGCAGCCCTGGGTTTGGGGGAGGGTACCAAGAGACCCAGTACTTC	CASSPGFGGGYQETQYF
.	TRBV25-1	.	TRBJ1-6	TGTGCCAGCAGTGAGGGGAGGTTGGAGGGTAATTCACCCCTCCACTTT	CASSEGRLEGNSPLHF
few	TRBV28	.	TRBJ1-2	TGTGCCAGCAGTCCCCGGGGGGAAGCCTATGGCTACACCTTC	CASSPRGEAYGYTF
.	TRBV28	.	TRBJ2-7	TGTGCCAGCAGGGCCCCGGGGGTAGGCTACGAGCAGTACTTC	CASRAPGVGYEQYF
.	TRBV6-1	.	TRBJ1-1	TGTGCCAGCAGTGAGAGACCCCCCGGGATGAACACTGAAGCTTTCTTT	CASSERPPGMNTEAFF
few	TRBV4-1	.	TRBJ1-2	TGCGCCAGCAGCCAAGAATATGTAACCCGGGACACGATTCGCTACACCTTC	CASSQEYVTRDTIRYTF
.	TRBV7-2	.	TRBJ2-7	TGTGCCAGCAGCTTACCCTTAGCTCCCGAGCAGTACTTC	CASSLPLAPEQYF
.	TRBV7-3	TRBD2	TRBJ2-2	TGTGCCAGCAGCTCTAACGCACGGACTAGCGGGGGGTCATACACCGGGGAGCTGTTTTTT	CASSSNARTSGGSYTGELFF
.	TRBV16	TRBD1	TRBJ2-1	TGTGCCAGCAGCCAACAAGATCGCGGGACAGGGGGGCTGTTCTTC	CASSQQDRGTGGLFF
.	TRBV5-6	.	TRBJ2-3	TGTGCCAGCAGCTTGGGACTAGGTACGGGCACAGATACGCAGTATTTT	CASSLGLGTGTDTQYF
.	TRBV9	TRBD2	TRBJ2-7	TGTGCCAGCAGCGGGGGTGGGACTAGCGGGGCCTACGAGCAGTACTTC	CASSGGGTSGAYEQYF
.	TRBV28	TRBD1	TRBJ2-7	TGTGCCAGCAGTTTTTCGGCGGGGAGGACAGGGGGCACCGAGCAGTACTTC	CASSFSAGRTGGTEQYF
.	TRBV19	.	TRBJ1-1	TGTGCCAGTAGTATAGCTCCATATAGAGCAGGGAACACTGAAGCTTTCTTT	CASSIAPYRAGNTEAFF
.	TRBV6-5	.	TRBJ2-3	TGTGCCAGCACCAGTTCTAGCACAGATACGCAGTATTTT	CASTSSSTDTQYF
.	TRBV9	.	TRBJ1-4	TGTGCCAGCAGCACAGGGTTTGCAACTAATGAAAAACTGTTTTTT	CASSTGFATNEKLFF
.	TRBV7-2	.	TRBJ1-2	TGTGCCAGCAGCTTAGGCAGGGTAGGGGGCTACACCTTC	CASSLGRVGGYTF
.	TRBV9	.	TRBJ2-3	TGTGCCAGCAGCGTACGGGCGGGCGAAAGCACAGATACGCAGTATTTT	CASSVRAGESTDTQYF
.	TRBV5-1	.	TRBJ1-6	TGCGCCAGCAGCTTGGACAGGGTGGGGAATTCACCCCTCCACTTT	CASSLDRVGNSPLHF
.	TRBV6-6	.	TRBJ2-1	TGTGCCAGCAGCCCCCAGCGTAATGAGCAGTTCTTC	CASSPQRNEQFF